Following are 8 T cell receptor beta chains from one sample sequenced in a study of blood T cell repertoires in COVID-19. Data came from immunoSEQ multiplex PCR; TCRdb stores just in-frame clones and leaves some out. The data show more than 50,000 clones, 90% seen once. Sequenced input: peripheral blood. These receptors were taken from a woman between 40 and 50 years old with active COVID-19.

In DNA, the CDR3 is TGTGCCAGCTTCAGTAACTACAATGAGCAGTTCTTC. It specifies CASFSNYNEQFF. The rearrangement links TRBV12-3 or TRBV12-4 to TRBJ2-1; D not resolved. Trimming stripped 8 bases from V and 3 bases from J, with 8 bases between. There are 12 residues in the CDR3.

This sequence joins TRBV10-3 and TRBJ1-5, with D possibly TRBD1 on 5 matching bases. Germline V lookup: CDR1 ENHRY, CDR2 SYGVKD. This CDR3 comprises 14 residues. V was clipped by 2 bases and J by 4 bases, with 9 bases between them. In DNA form, the CDR3 reads TGTGCCATCAGTGAGGTGGCAGGGAATCAGCCCCAGCATTTT. Its protein product is CAISEVAGNQPQHF.

J is TRBJ2-7 and V is TRBV7-8, with D maybe TRBD2 (5 bases). Deletions cut 5 bases from V and 5 bases from J, with 7 bases between. Germline loops: CDR1 SGHVS, CDR2 FQNEAQ. This CDR3 spans 11 amino acids. The CDR3 coding sequence is TGTGCCAGCAGCGTACTAGACGAGCAGTACTTC. As protein: CASSVLDEQYF.

This clone was detected once. V gene TRBV6-5 combines with J gene TRBJ2-5; TRBD2 might be the D (6 bases). V lost 5 bases, J lost 5 bases, and 15 bases lay in between. The CDR3 spans 14 residues. Germline CDR1 is MNHEY and CDR2 is SVGAGI. CDR3 region: CASSRAGTWETQYF. CDR3 bases: TGTGCCAGCAGTCGAGCAGGGACTTGGGAGACCCAGTACTTC.

This clone has just one count. The genes are TRBV6-1 and TRBJ1-1; D call uncertain. Germline V CDR1 and CDR2: MNHNS, SASEGT. CDR3 length: 15 residues. Trimming took 1 base from V and 2 from J, leaving 11 bases between them. CDR3 protein: CASSEGSWRNTEAFF. The CDR3 region has the DNA TGTGCCAGCAGTGAAGGATCGTGGAGAAACACTGAAGCTTTCTTT.

The rearrangement uses TRBV3-1 (or the pseudogene TRBV3-2) and TRBJ1-5; TRBD1 matches 9 bases. V shed 4 bases and J 4 bases; nucleotides not matched to a gene: 8. The CDR3 totals 16 residues. CDR1 is LGHDT and CDR2 is YNNKEL in the germline V gene (reference sequence). The CDR3 nucleotides read TGTGCCAGCAGCCGCACCGGACAGGGGTTGAATCAGCCCCAGCATTTT. This gives the protein CASSRTGQGLNQPQHF.

The rearrangement uses TRBV14 and TRBJ2-5, with 12 nucleotides matching TRBD2. Per germline, CDR1 SGHDN and CDR2 FVKESK. Trimming cost V 4 bases and J 5 bases; bases outside gene matches: 5. This CDR3 is 15 amino acids long. The CDR3 DNA is TGTGCCAGCAGCCCTTGGACTAGCGGGGATGAGACCCAGTACTTC. This sequence encodes CASSPWTSGDETQYF.

There are a few counts of this clone. V is TRBV7-9 and J is TRBJ1-2; 11 bases agree with TRBD1. Germline V gene lookup returns CDR1 SEHNR and CDR2 FQNEAQ (reference sequence). V shed 4 bases, J shed 6 bases, and the junction held 10 bases outside the gene matches. This CDR3 is 16 amino acids long. The CDR3 spells CASSSIRDRGTDGYTF. The CDR3 DNA follows: TGTGCCAGCAGCTCCATCCGGGACAGGGGGACCGATGGCTACACCTTC.